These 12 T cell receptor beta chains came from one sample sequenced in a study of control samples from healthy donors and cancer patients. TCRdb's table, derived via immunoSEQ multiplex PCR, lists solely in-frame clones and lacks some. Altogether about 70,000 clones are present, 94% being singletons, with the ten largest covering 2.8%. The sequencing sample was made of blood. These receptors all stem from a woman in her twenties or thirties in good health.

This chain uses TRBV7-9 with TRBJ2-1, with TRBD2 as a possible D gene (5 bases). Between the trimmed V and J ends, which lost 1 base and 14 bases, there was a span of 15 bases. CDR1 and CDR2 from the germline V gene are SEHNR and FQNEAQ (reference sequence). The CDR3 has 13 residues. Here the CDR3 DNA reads TGTGCCAGCAGCTTAGGTAGCGATGGTGGGGAGTTCTTC. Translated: CASSLGSDGGEFF.

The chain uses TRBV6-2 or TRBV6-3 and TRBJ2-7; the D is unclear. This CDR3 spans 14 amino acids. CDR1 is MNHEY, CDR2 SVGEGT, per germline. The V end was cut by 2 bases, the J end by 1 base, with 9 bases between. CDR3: CASSYMTSSYEQYF. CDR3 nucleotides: TGTGCCAGCAGTTACATGACATCTTCCTACGAGCAGTACTTC.

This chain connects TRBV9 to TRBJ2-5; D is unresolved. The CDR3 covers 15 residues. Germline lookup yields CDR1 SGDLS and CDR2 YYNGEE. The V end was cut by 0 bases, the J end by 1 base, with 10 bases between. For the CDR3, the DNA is TGTGCCAGCAGCGTAGGATGGCCAGCCCAAGAGACCCAGTACTTC. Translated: CASSVGWPAQETQYF.

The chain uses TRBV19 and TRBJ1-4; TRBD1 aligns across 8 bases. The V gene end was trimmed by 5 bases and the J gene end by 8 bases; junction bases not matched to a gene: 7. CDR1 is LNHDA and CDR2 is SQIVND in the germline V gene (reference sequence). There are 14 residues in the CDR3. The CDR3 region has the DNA TGTGCCAGTAGTGCCCGACAGGGGTTAGAAAAACTGTTTTTT. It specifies CASSARQGLEKLFF.

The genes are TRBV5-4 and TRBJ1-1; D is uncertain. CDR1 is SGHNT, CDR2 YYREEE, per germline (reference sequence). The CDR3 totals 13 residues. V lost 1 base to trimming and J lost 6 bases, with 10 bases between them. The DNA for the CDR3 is TGTGCCAGCAGCTTGAGCGGGAAGGCTGAAGCTTTCTTT. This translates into CASSLSGKAEAFF.

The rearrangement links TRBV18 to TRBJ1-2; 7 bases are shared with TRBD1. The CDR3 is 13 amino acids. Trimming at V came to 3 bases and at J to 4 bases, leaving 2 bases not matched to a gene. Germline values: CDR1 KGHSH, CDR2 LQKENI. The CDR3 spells CASSPRDSYGYTF. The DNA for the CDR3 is TGTGCCAGCTCACCCCGGGACAGCTATGGCTACACCTTC.

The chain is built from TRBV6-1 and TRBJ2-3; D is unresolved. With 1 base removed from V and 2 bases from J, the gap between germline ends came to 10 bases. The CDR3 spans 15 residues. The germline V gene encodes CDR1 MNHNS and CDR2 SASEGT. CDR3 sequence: CASSEEFSHTDTQYF. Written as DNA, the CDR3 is TGTGCCAGCAGTGAAGAGTTTTCCCACACAGATACGCAGTATTTT.

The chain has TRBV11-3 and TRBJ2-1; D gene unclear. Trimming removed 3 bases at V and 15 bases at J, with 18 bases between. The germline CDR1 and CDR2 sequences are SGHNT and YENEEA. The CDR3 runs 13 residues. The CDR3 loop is CASSFPGSLFLFF. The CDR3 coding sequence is TGTGCCAGCAGCTTCCCCGGATCCTTATTCCTGTTCTTC.

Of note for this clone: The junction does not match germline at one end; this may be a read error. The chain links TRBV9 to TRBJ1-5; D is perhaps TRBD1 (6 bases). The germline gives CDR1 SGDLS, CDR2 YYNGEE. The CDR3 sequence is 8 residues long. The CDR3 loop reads CARTVGAF. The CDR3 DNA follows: TGTGCCAGGACCGTGGGGGCTTTT.

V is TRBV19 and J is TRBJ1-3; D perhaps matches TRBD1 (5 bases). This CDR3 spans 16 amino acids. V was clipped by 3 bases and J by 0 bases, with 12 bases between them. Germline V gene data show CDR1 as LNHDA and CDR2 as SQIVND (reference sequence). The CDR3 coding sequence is TGTGCCAGTAGTATTCGCCGGGACTTCTCTGGAAACACCATATATTTT. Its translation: CASSIRRDFSGNTIYF.

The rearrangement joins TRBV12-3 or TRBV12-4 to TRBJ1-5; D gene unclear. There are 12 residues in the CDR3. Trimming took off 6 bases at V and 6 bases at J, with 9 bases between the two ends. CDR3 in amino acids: CASRVGFQPQHF. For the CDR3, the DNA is TGTGCCAGCAGAGTTGGGTTTCAGCCCCAGCATTTT.

The CDR3 DNA is TGCGCCAGCAGCCCAGGGATTGGGGGCACTGAAGCTTTCTTT. Its translation: CASSPGIGGTEAFF. The chain carries TRBV5-1 and TRBJ1-1; D may be TRBD1 (5 bases). The CDR3 length is 14 residues. Germline V CDR1 and CDR2: SGHRS, YFSETQ. The V end was cut by 4 bases, the J end by 4 bases, with 14 bases between.